In this sample, the clone carrying this T cell receptor (beta chain) turned up once. These data belong to a study of blood T cell repertoires in COVID-19. CDR3 length: 14 residues. CDR1 is SEHNR and CDR2 is FQNEAQ in the germline V gene (reference sequence). The V gene end was trimmed by 3 bases and the J gene end by 10 bases; junction bases not matched to a gene: 8. Under the authors' procedure: Estimated nucleated cell counts came from reference gene primer amplification. Sequencing was performed with immunoSEQ multiplex PCR; in TCRdb, only in-frame clones are kept and a portion is missing. V and J calls and clone size follow that table, whereas D and trimming were derived from the DNA. The sample consists of some 73,000 clones, about 79% of them appearing once.

The TCR originated in a woman aged 55 to 70 with acute or convalescent COVID-19. Sequenced sample: peripheral blood. The chain is built from TRBV7-9 and TRBJ2-1; 8 nucleotides line up with TRBD1. CDR3 amino acids: CASSFSDRAGEQFF. CDR3 DNA sequence: TGTGCCAGCAGCTTCTCGGACAGGGCGGGAGAGCAGTTCTTC. The whole variable domain, remainder taken from reference TRBV7-9 and TRBJ2-1, is DTGVSQNPRHKITKRGQNVTFRCDPISEHNRLYWYRQTLGQGPEFLTYFQNEAQLEKSRLLSDRFSAERPKGSFSTLEIQRTEQGDSAMYLCASSFSDRAGEQFFGPGTRLTVL.